The 19 T cell receptor beta chains listed next were all sequenced from one sample in a study of T cell clones after liver transplantation (dated by TCRdb to the late 2010s). Libraries were constructed by the immunoSEQ multiplex PCR assay. TCRdb took over this immuneACCESS table, retaining in-frame rearrangements with V and J assigned. Such tables are incomplete; in checked studies, under half of the missing clones stem from an unresolved V gene, and the remainder is unexplained. In this sample the table shows some 57,000 clones, less than 75% of which occur a single time. About a tenth of the sample rests with the top ten. The material sequenced was CD4+ T cells from blood, taken at the 22-month timepoint. The source is a human patient who received a liver transplant. Some T cells may have been brought in with the graft after a transplant.

J is TRBJ1-2 and V is TRBV2; D is perhaps TRBD1 (6 bases). Between the trimmed V and J ends, which lost 9 bases and 6 bases, there was a span of 14 bases. In germline, CDR1 is SNHLY, CDR2 FYNNEI. The CDR3 runs to 12 residues. The CDR3: CARVGGRDGYTF. CDR3 nucleotide sequence: TGTGCCAGGGTGGGGGGGCGCGATGGCTACACCTTC.

The sample holds a few counts of this clone. CDR3 region: CAWRQGPEAFF. The CDR3 coding sequence is TGTGCCTGGAGACAGGGGCCTGAAGCTTTCTTT. This rearrangement joins TRBV30 to TRBJ1-1; 7 bases fit TRBD1. Germline CDR1 GTSNPN, CDR2 SVGIG (reference sequence). The CDR3 consists of 11 residues. The ends lost 3 bases at V and 6 bases at J; junction bases unmatched: 1.

This clone showed up just once. The chain carries TRBV5-4 and TRBJ2-3; D is unclear. The CDR3 loop spans 15 amino acids. Germline V lookup: CDR1 SGHNT, CDR2 YYREEE (reference sequence). Trimming pared 0 bases from V and 2 bases from J, leaving 10 bases between. This CDR3 is CASSLAVDTTDTQYF. The CDR3 DNA sequence: TGTGCCAGCAGCTTGGCAGTCGACACCACAGATACGCAGTATTTT.

This clone has a single count. The genes are TRBV28 and TRBJ1-1; D remains unclear. Between the trimmed V and J ends, which lost 3 bases and 0 bases, there was a span of 11 bases. The germline V gene encodes CDR1 MDHEN and CDR2 SYDVKM. The CDR3 length is 15 residues. CDR3 amino acids: CASSLGKFMNTEAFF. In nucleotides, the CDR3 is TGTGCCAGCAGTTTGGGCAAGTTTATGAACACTGAAGCTTTCTTT.

This chain links TRBV11-2 with TRBJ2-7; a weak D match, TRBD2 (6 bases). Germline values: CDR1 SGHAT, CDR2 FQNNGV. The V end lost 0 bases, the J end lost 7 bases, and 13 bases lay between the germline ends. This CDR3 contains 14 residues. CDR3 amino acids: CASSLDTRRGEQYF. DNA for the CDR3: TGTGCCAGCAGCTTAGATACCCGGCGGGGAGAGCAGTACTTC.

The chain recombines TRBV5-4 with TRBJ1-6, with D hard to call. Germline lookup yields CDR1 SGHNT and CDR2 YYREEE (reference sequence). The V and J ends lost 0 bases and 7 bases respectively, with 14 bases between them. This CDR3 region has 16 residues. The CDR3 DNA reads as TGTGCCAGCAGCTTGGGGCAGCAAACCCCCAATTCACCCCTCCACTTT. The encoded protein is CASSLGQQTPNSPLHF.

The chain carries TRBV5-4 and TRBJ2-6; D could derive from TRBD1 or TRBD2 (5 bases each). Germline CDR1 and CDR2: SGHNT and YYREEE (reference sequence). The CDR3 loop spans 16 amino acids. Trimming took off 0 bases at V and 2 bases at J, with 9 bases between the two ends. CDR3 sequence: CASSLARGAGANVLTF. In DNA, the CDR3 is TGTGCCAGCAGCTTGGCCAGAGGGGCTGGGGCCAACGTCCTGACTTTC.

This clone was seen a single time. The J gene is TRBJ2-7, the V gene TRBV11-2; possible D gene TRBD1, 6 bases. Germline V lookup: CDR1 SGHAT, CDR2 FQNNGV. The CDR3 length is 13 residues. V dropped 7 bases and J dropped 2 bases, with 12 bases sitting between them. As DNA, the CDR3 is TGTGCCAGCACACGTACAGGGACCTACGAGCAGTACTTC. Its translation is CASTRTGTYEQYF.

V usage is TRBV11-3 and J usage is TRBJ2-3; D unresolved. Trimming stripped 5 bases from V and 1 base from J, with 10 bases between. The CDR3 consists of 14 residues. Germline CDR1 reads SGHNT; CDR2 reads YENEEA. Here the CDR3 reads CASSPPERTDTQYF. DNA of the CDR3: TGTGCCAGCAGCCCTCCTGAACGCACAGATACGCAGTATTTT. Complete variable domain (other parts from reference TRBV11-3 and TRBJ2-3): EAGVVQSPRYKIIEKKQPVAFWCNPISGHNTLYWYLQNLGQGPELLIRYENEEAVDDSQLPKDRFSAERLKGVDSTLKIQPAELGDSAVYLCASSPPERTDTQYFGPGTRLTVL.

The V gene is TRBV2, the J gene TRBJ1-1; D ambiguous. Looked up from germline, CDR1 is SNHLY and CDR2 is FYNNEI. The CDR3 consists of 15 residues. Between the trimmed V and J ends, which lost 6 bases and 0 bases, there was a span of 14 bases. The CDR3 loop is CASSPETALNTEAFF. For the CDR3, the DNA is TGTGCCAGCAGCCCGGAGACGGCGCTGAACACTGAAGCTTTCTTT.

The gene calls are TRBV2 and TRBJ2-2; 7 nucleotides line up with TRBD1. The germline V gene has CDR1 SNHLY and CDR2 FYNNEI. The CDR3 consists of 15 residues. Losses at the gene ends were 5 bases for V and 3 bases for J; bases not matched to a gene: 6. CDR3 bases: TGTGCCAGCAGTCCCTACGACAGGGACACCGGGGAGCTGTTTTTT. Its protein product is CASSPYDRDTGELFF.

The chain links TRBV11-1 to TRBJ2-3; TRBD2 might be the D (5 bases). The CDR3 has 14 residues. V was clipped by 5 bases and J by 6 bases, with 15 bases between them. Per the germline V gene, CDR1 is SGHAT and CDR2 is FQDESV (reference sequence). The chain's CDR3 is CASSRGSTADTQYF. The CDR3 coding sequence is TGTGCCAGCAGCCGGGGATCCACCGCGGATACGCAGTATTTT.

The chain links TRBV6-1 to TRBJ2-1; D is unresolved. Germline lookup yields CDR1 MNHNS and CDR2 SASEGT. The CDR3 has 10 residues. Trimming shortened V by 5 bases and J by 9 bases, and 5 bases separated the two germline ends. CDR3 loop: CASSSIEQFF. In DNA form, the CDR3 reads TGTGCCAGCAGTTCCATTGAGCAGTTCTTC.

The chain links TRBV5-4 to TRBJ2-1, with 8 nucleotides matching TRBD2. Germline CDR1 SGHNT, CDR2 YYREEE (reference sequence). V lost 5 bases, J lost 1 base, and 8 bases stayed unmatched. The CDR3 is 16 amino acids. CDR3 coding DNA: TGTGCCAGCAGTCCCAATAGCGGGGAATCCTACAATGAGCAGTTCTTC. Protein sequence: CASSPNSGESYNEQFF.

V is TRBV7-8 and J is TRBJ2-1; a possible D gene is TRBD2 (6 bases). This CDR3 is 15 amino acids long. The V end lost 2 bases, the J end lost 4 bases, and 12 bases lay between the germline ends. Germline V gene sequence: CDR1 SGHVS, CDR2 FQNEAQ. In DNA form, the CDR3 reads TGTGCCAGCAGCTTAATGCCGGGGGAGTACAATGAGCAGTTCTTC. Translation: CASSLMPGEYNEQFF.

The chain links TRBV4-2 to TRBJ2-1; 12 bases are a match to TRBD2. V trimming: 3 bases; J trimming: 7 bases; junction bases outside the gene matches: 7. Germline V CDR1 and CDR2: LGHNA, YNFKEQ. CDR3 size: 16 residues. CDR3 coding DNA: TGTGCCAGCAGCCAGACACTAGCGGGGGGTGGGAATGAGCAGTTCTTC. Its translation is CASSQTLAGGGNEQFF.

This chain connects TRBV12-2 to TRBJ1-1. TRBV12-2 is deemed a pseudogene. The CDR3 loop spans 14 amino acids. The DNA of the CDR3 is TGTGCAAGTCGCTTGAGGGGTTTGAACACTGAAGCTTTCTTT. It yields the protein CASRLRGLNTEAFF.

This rearrangement joins TRBV19 to TRBJ1-1; possible D gene TRBD1, 5 bases. This CDR3 has 14 residues. Trimming pared 5 bases from V and 3 bases from J, leaving 13 bases between. CDR1 and CDR2 from the germline V gene are LNHDA and SQIVND (reference sequence). The CDR3 bases are TGTGCCAGTAGTGAAGGGGCATGGTACACTGAAGCTTTCTTT. This codes for CASSEGAWYTEAFF.

CDR3 sequence: CASSSQYREPHGYTF. The CDR3 region has the DNA TGTGCCAGCAGCTCCCAGTATAGGGAGCCCCATGGCTACACCTTC. The chain joins TRBV4-2 to TRBJ1-2; D not resolved. Germline V gives CDR1 LGHNA, CDR2 YNFKEQ. This CDR3 is 15 amino acids long. The V end lost 5 bases, the J end lost 6 bases, and 19 bases lay between the germline ends.